Presented here are 9 T cell receptor beta chains from one specimen sequenced in a study of T cell responses to AZD1222 COVID-19 vaccine. Clones were sequenced by immunoSEQ multiplex PCR, and TCRdb holds only the in-frame ones, with some missing. The top ten clones hold 7.2% of a sample with about 120,000 clones, 90% of them seen once. Specimen: peripheral blood, collected on day 0 of AZD1222 vaccination. These receptor sequences come from an adult in good health.

V and J are TRBV2 and TRBJ2-3, with D hard to call. Trimming left V 6 bases short and J 2 bases short, with 9 bases between. The CDR3 is 13 amino acids. Germline V CDR1 and CDR2: SNHLY, FYNNEI. The CDR3 DNA sequence: TGTGCCAGCAGCCTCCGGGCCACAGATACGCAGTATTTT. Protein sequence: CASSLRATDTQYF.

The rearrangement joins TRBV12-3 or TRBV12-4 to TRBJ1-2, with TRBD1 identical over 8 bases. The V gene end was trimmed by 5 bases and the J gene end by 2 bases; junction bases not matched to a gene: 1. This CDR3 is 13 amino acids long. CDR3 nucleotide sequence: TGTGCCAGCAGTCGGGACAGGAACTATGGCTACACCTTC. Translated: CASSRDRNYGYTF.

V gene TRBV28 combines with J gene TRBJ1-2; D unclear. The germline V and J ends were trimmed by 5 bases and 2 bases, with 21 bases remaining between them. The CDR3 spans 17 residues. The germline V gene has CDR1 MDHEN and CDR2 SYDVKM. CDR3 sequence (DNA): TGTGCCAGCAGTCCTCTCACCCTCATGACCTACAACTATGGCTACACCTTC. It encodes CASSPLTLMTYNYGYTF.

CDR3 bases: TGCGCCAGCAGCCAAGAGTCCGCTAGCGGGTACGCCTACGAGCAGTACTTC. Its protein product is CASSQESASGYAYEQYF. The genes are TRBV4-1 and TRBJ2-7, with 8 nucleotides matching TRBD2. V trimming: 0 bases; J trimming: 2 bases; junction bases outside the gene matches: 9. From germline, CDR1 is MGHRA and CDR2 YSYEKL. This CDR3 is 17 amino acids long.

Concerning this clone: At one end, the junction sequence differs from germline, possibly due to a read error. The chain recombines TRBV5-4 with TRBJ2-7; 9 nucleotides line up with TRBD2. The CDR3 runs 11 residues. CDR1 SGHNT and CDR2 YYREEE come from the germline V gene (reference sequence). CDR3 sequence reads: CASSYGLALSF. The CDR3 nucleotides read TGTGCCAGCAGCTATGGACTAGCGTTATCCTTC.

The chain recombines TRBV25-1 with TRBJ1-1; TRBD1 aligns across 7 bases. This CDR3 has 15 residues. Per germline, CDR1 MGHDK and CDR2 SYGVNS. Trimming removed 4 bases from V and 1 base from J; junction bases left unmatched: 6. The CDR3 sequence is CASSASTGANTEAFF. The DNA of the CDR3 is TGTGCCAGCAGTGCGTCCACAGGGGCGAACACTGAAGCTTTCTTT.

The chain employs TRBV2 and TRBJ2-2; 8 bases are a match to TRBD1. Germline trimming cut 5 bases from V and 6 bases from J; bases unmatched to any gene: 5. Germline V gives CDR1 SNHLY, CDR2 FYNNEI. The CDR3 has 14 residues. The CDR3 protein is CASSISTGAGELFF. CDR3 in DNA: TGTGCCAGCAGTATCTCGACAGGGGCCGGGGAGCTGTTTTTT. The full variable domain, rest sourced from reference TRBV2 and TRBJ2-2, is EPEVTQTPSHQVTQMGQEVILRCVPISNHLYFYWYRQILGQKVEFLVSFYNNEISEKSEIFDDQFSVERPDGSNFTLKIRSTKLEDSAMYFCASSISTGAGELFFGEGSRLTVL.

The chain carries TRBV7-9 and TRBJ1-2, with D uncertain. The CDR3 extends over 12 amino acids. Germline CDR1 is SEHNR and CDR2 is FQNEAQ (reference sequence). Trimming stripped 1 base from V and 7 bases from J, with 7 bases between. The CDR3 coding sequence is TGTGCCAGCAGCTTAGAGCGTGGTGGCTACACCTTC. This gives the protein CASSLERGGYTF.

The gene calls are TRBV4-1 and TRBJ1-2, with 10 bases fitting TRBD1. The CDR3 totals 15 residues. Germline trimming cut 6 bases from V and 4 bases from J; bases unmatched to any gene: 8. Germline CDR1 MGHRA, CDR2 YSYEKL. In nucleotides, the CDR3 is TGCGCCAGCAGGTCTCCGGGACAGGGGAGCTATGGCTACACCTTC. Translated: CASRSPGQGSYGYTF.